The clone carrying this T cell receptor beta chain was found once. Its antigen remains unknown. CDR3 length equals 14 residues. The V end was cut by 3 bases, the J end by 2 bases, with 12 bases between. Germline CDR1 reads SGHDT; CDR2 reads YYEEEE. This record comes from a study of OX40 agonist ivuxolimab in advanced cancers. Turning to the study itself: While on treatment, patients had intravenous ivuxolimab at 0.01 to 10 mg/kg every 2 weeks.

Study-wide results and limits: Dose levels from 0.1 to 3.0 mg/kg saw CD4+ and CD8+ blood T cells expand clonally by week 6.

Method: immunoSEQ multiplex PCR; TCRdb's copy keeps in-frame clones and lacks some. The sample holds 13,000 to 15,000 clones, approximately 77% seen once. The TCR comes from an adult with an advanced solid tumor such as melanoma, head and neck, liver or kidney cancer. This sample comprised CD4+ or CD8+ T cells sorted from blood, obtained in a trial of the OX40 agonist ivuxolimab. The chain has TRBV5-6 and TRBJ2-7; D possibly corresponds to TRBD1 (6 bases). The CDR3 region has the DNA TGTGCCAGCAGCTACGGGACACGAGCCTACGAGCAGTACTTC. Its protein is CASSYGTRAYEQYF. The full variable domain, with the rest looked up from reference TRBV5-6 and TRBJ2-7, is DAGVTQSPTHLIKTRGQQVTLRCSPKSGHDTVSWYQQALGQGPQFIFQYYEEEERQRGNFPDRFSGHQFPNYSSELNVNALLLGDSALYLCASSYGTRAYEQYFGPGTRLTVT.